A single sample is the source of the 13 T cell receptor beta chains below, sequenced in a study of shared clonotypes between healthy human individuals. Profiling relied on immunoSEQ multiplex PCR, and the TCRdb table lists in-frame clones only, not all of them. Found here are approximately 600,000 clones, approximately 95% of them singletons; the top ten hold over 0.1%. Naive CD8 populations comprised CD45RO-negative cells positively selected for CCR7, excluding terminally differentiated effector memory CD45RA+ cells. The sample comprised naive CD8+ T cells sorted from blood. These receptors were taken from a woman aged 30 to 39 in good health.

This clone has only one observation. CDR3 region: CASSLWDGRVLEQYF. The CDR3 nucleotides are TGTGCCAGCAGCTTATGGGACGGGAGGGTGCTCGAGCAGTACTTC. The chain links TRBV7-2 to TRBJ2-7, with 8 bases that match TRBD2. V shed 2 bases, J shed 6 bases, and the junction held 9 bases outside the gene matches. Per the germline V gene, CDR1 is SGHTA and CDR2 is FQGNSA. The CDR3 runs 15 residues.

This clone occurred a few times. The chain joins TRBV28 to TRBJ1-5; D call uncertain. Trimming cost V 3 bases and J 6 bases, with 6 bases left between them. Germline values: CDR1 MDHEN, CDR2 SYDVKM. CDR3 size: 12 residues. CDR3 nucleotide sequence: TGTGCCAGCAGTTTTGGATTTCAGCCCCAGCATTTT. This encodes CASSFGFQPQHF.

This chain uses TRBV19 with TRBJ2-1; D remains unclear. The CDR3 extends over 12 amino acids. V lost 3 bases to trimming and J lost 5 bases, with 5 bases between them. Germline CDR1 reads LNHDA; CDR2 reads SQIVND (reference sequence). In nucleotides, the CDR3 is TGTGCCAGTAGTATTATAAACAATGAGCAGTTCTTC. Its protein product is CASSIINNEQFF.

DNA of the CDR3: TGTGCCAGCAGCTTCCGAGCCTACGAGCAGTACTTC. It specifies CASSFRAYEQYF. V and J are TRBV7-9 and TRBJ2-5; D gene unclear. The DNA end is a closer match to TRBJ2-7, so the J assignment may be wrong. This CDR3 has 12 amino acids. Per germline, CDR1 SEHNR and CDR2 FQNEAQ (reference sequence).

In the case of this clone: This sample also contains other DNA sequences that code for the same CDR3. The V gene is TRBV30, the J gene TRBJ2-2; D remains unclear. V was shortened by 4 bases and J by 5 bases, with 5 bases between the two germline ends. The CDR3 runs 11 residues. Germline lookup yields CDR1 GTSNPN and CDR2 SVGIG (reference sequence). Written as DNA, the CDR3 is TGTGCCTGGACCCGGACCGGGGAGCTGTTTTTT. It encodes CAWTRTGELFF.

The J gene is TRBJ1-5, the V gene TRBV4-1; D remains ambiguous. The CDR3 is 14 residues long. Germline V lookup: CDR1 MGHRA, CDR2 YSYEKL. Trimming took 0 bases from V and 4 from J, leaving 7 bases between them. CDR3 DNA: TGCGCCAGCAGCCAAGAGTCAGAGAATCAGCCCCAGCATTTT. It translates to CASSQESENQPQHF.

This clone was seen a single time. CDR3 nucleotide sequence: TGTGCCAGCACCTTCGGAGTAGAGACCCAGTACTTC. Protein product: CASTFGVETQYF. The chain links TRBV28 to TRBJ2-5, with no clear D. This CDR3 is 12 amino acids long. V lost 7 bases, J lost 4 bases, and 10 bases lay in between. Germline CDR1 reads MDHEN; CDR2 reads SYDVKM.

The chain is built from TRBV27 and TRBJ2-1; no reliable D call. Looked up from germline, CDR1 is MNHEY and CDR2 is SMNVEV (reference sequence). The CDR3 spans 13 residues. Between the trimmed V and J ends, which lost 5 bases and 10 bases, there was a span of 15 bases. The CDR3: CASSETEPWEQFF. Written as DNA, the CDR3 is TGTGCCAGCAGTGAAACCGAACCTTGGGAGCAGTTCTTC.

The CDR3 loop is CASSLAGVAGTSYEQYF. DNA for the CDR3: TGTGCCAGCAGCTTGGCCGGTGTAGCGGGGACCTCCTACGAGCAGTACTTC. The genes are TRBV5-4 and TRBJ2-7, with TRBD2 identical over 8 bases. Per the germline V gene, CDR1 is SGHNT and CDR2 is YYREEE (reference sequence). The CDR3 is made up of 17 amino acids. With 0 bases clipped from V and 0 bases from J, the junction kept 8 bases outside the gene matches. The full variable domain, rest sourced from reference TRBV5-4 and TRBJ2-7, is ETGVTQSPTHLIKTRGQQVTLRCSSQSGHNTVSWYQQALGQGPQFIFQYYREEENGRGNFPPRFSGLQFPNYSSELNVNALELDDSALYLCASSLAGVAGTSYEQYFGPGTRLTVT.

This clone came up once. The gene calls are TRBV6-4 and TRBJ2-3; 12 bases line up with TRBD2. Germline trimming cut 6 bases from V and 6 bases from J; bases unmatched to any gene: 7. CDR3 length equals 15 residues. Germline lookup yields CDR1 MRHNA and CDR2 SNTAGT. CDR3 nucleotide sequence: TGTGCCAGCAGCCCTAGCGGGAGGGCAAGGGATACGCAGTATTTT. Encoded protein: CASSPSGRARDTQYF.

The CDR3 DNA reads TGTGCCAGCAGCCAAGATCCCAATACGCAGTATTTT. Residues: CASSQDPNTQYF. V and J are TRBV4-2 and TRBJ2-3, with D unclear. The CDR3 is made up of 12 amino acids. The germline V gene has CDR1 LGHNA and CDR2 YNFKEQ. Between the trimmed V and J ends, which lost 0 bases and 7 bases, there was a span of 5 bases.

The V gene is TRBV5-4, the J gene TRBJ2-7; possible D gene TRBD2, 5 bases. V lost 3 bases to trimming and J lost 7 bases, with 17 bases between them. Germline CDR1 reads SGHNT; CDR2 reads YYREEE (reference sequence). This CDR3 has 14 residues. The CDR3 nucleotides are TGTGCCAGCAGCTCCACGTGGGCGACGGGGGAGCAGTACTTC. It is translated as CASSSTWATGEQYF.

J is TRBJ2-1 and V is TRBV20-1; no clear D gene. Germline V lookup: CDR1 DFQATT, CDR2 SNEGSKA (reference sequence). The CDR3 totals 10 residues. Deletions cut 6 bases from V and 13 bases from J, with 13 bases between. As DNA, the CDR3 is TGCAGTGCGCTTGACTTCCACCAGTTCTTC. Its protein is CSALDFHQFF.